One sample yielded the 19 T cell receptor beta chains listed below, sequenced in a study of T cells in Graves' hyperthyroidism and ophthalmopathy. Amplified regions were TCR beta CDR3 sequences from RNA transcripts. The study used the HTBI primer set for a first-round RT-PCR of the TCR CDR3. In TCRdb, the multiplex PCR reads were re-called with MiXCR into one record per CDR3 protein. The table has hundreds of thousands of distinct CDR3 sequences, approximately 15% seen once. Specimen: blood. The source is a middle-aged woman with Graves' ophthalmopathy.

This clonotype has a handful of counts. The gene calls are TRBV5-1 and TRBJ1-2, with unresolved D. Germline CDR1 SGHRS, CDR2 YFSETQ. The germline V and J ends were trimmed by 4 bases and 9 bases, with 19 bases remaining between them. CDR3 length equals 14 residues. CDR3 amino acids: CASSPGVRGVSYTF. CDR3 nucleotides: TGCGCCAGCAGCCCCGGGGTGCGAGGAGTAAGCTACACCTTC.

This clonotype appeared many times. This chain connects TRBV19 to TRBJ1-5; unclear D gene. The length of the CDR3 is 17 residues. Germline V gene data show CDR1 as LNHDA and CDR2 as SQIVND (reference sequence). V lost 0 bases, J lost 1 base, and 13 bases lay in between. The CDR3 region is CASSIEGPSASNQPQHF. The CDR3 DNA reads TGTGCCAGTAGTATAGAAGGACCCTCCGCCAGCAATCAGCCCCAGCATTTT.

This clonotype was seen at least ten times. The chain couples TRBV28 to TRBJ2-7; maybe TRBD2 (6 bases). The ends were cut back, 4 bases at V and 0 bases at J, with 16 bases in the middle. Germline assignment: CDR1 MDHEN and CDR2 SYDVKM. This CDR3 spans 16 amino acids. Here the CDR3 reads CASSSISGLHSYEQYF. The CDR3 DNA follows: TGTGCCAGCAGTTCCATCAGCGGGCTCCACTCCTACGAGCAGTACTTC.

This clonotype came up many times. This chain joins TRBV30 and TRBJ2-1, with D unresolved. Trimming removed 4 bases at V and 1 base at J, with 11 bases between. Looked up from germline, CDR1 is GTSNPN and CDR2 is SVGIG (reference sequence). The CDR3 length is 14 residues. CDR3 region: CAWTPRASYNEQFF. In nucleotides, the CDR3 is TGTGCCTGGACCCCCCGCGCGTCCTACAATGAGCAGTTCTTC.

There are a few counts of this clonotype. The V gene is TRBV30, the J gene TRBJ2-5; a weak D match, TRBD1 (6 bases). The ends were cut back, 3 bases at V and 2 bases at J, with 10 bases in the middle. The CDR3 has 13 amino acids. Germline CDR1 is GTSNPN and CDR2 is SVGIG (reference sequence). The CDR3 region has the DNA TGTGCCTGGAGAGGGGGTTGGCAAGAGACCCAGTACTTC. The encoded protein is CAWRGGWQETQYF.

The sample holds many counts of this clonotype. V usage is TRBV6-2 or TRBV6-3 and J usage is TRBJ1-1; TRBD1 matches 7 bases. Germline loops: CDR1 MNHEY, CDR2 SVGEGT. V lost 4 bases and J lost 1; bases outside the gene matches: 9. The CDR3 runs 16 residues. The CDR3 loop reads CASSFSLTGRNTEAFF. In DNA, the CDR3 is TGTGCCAGCAGTTTTTCGTTGACAGGGCGGAACACTGAAGCTTTCTTT.

This clonotype has ten or more counts. The chain joins TRBV6-5 to TRBJ1-3; D is unclear. From germline, CDR1 is MNHEY and CDR2 SVGAGI. V was clipped by 0 bases and J by 4 bases, with 10 bases between them. This CDR3 spans 15 amino acids. CDR3 in DNA: TGTGCCAGCAGTTACTCGTCACTTGGGGGAAACACCATATATTTT. It codes for CASSYSSLGGNTIYF.

A word on this clonotype: The conserved phenylalanine or tryptophan normally closing the CDR3 is absent here, so this likely arose from a read error. V and J are TRBV5-8 and TRBJ2-7; D is ambiguous. Germline CDR1 reads SGHTS; CDR2 reads YDEGEE. This CDR3 region has 14 residues. With 2 bases removed from V and 5 bases from J, the gap between germline ends came to 14 bases. The chain's CDR3 is CASSFRLGSDEQYS. The CDR3 region has the DNA TGTGCCAGCAGCTTCAGGCTGGGATCGGACGAGCAGTACTCC.

At least ten counts were recorded for this clonotype. The chain combines TRBV24-1 with TRBJ2-5; D unclear. This CDR3 has 13 residues. CDR1 and CDR2 (germline): KGHDR, SFDVKD. The V and J ends lost 6 bases and 7 bases respectively, with 14 bases between them. The CDR3 DNA reads TGTGCCACCAGTATTGGGCCTCCCGGGACCCAGTACTTC. As protein: CATSIGPPGTQYF.

This clonotype has a count of ten or more. The rearrangement joins TRBV20-1 to TRBJ2-5; tentatively, D is TRBD2 (5 bases). Trimming removed 3 bases at V and 1 base at J, with 12 bases between. This CDR3 has 14 residues. Germline V CDR1 and CDR2: DFQATT, SNEGSKA (reference sequence). The CDR3 sequence is CSASLALGQETQYF. The CDR3 nucleotides read TGCAGTGCTAGCCTCGCACTAGGCCAAGAGACCCAGTACTTC.

In its sample, this clonotype was seen many times. V and J are TRBV9 and TRBJ1-2, with D hard to call. Trimming pared 0 bases from V and 2 bases from J, leaving 5 bases between. The CDR3 is 13 residues long. Germline CDR1 SGDLS, CDR2 YYNGEE. The CDR3 spells CASSVAMNYGYTF. DNA for the CDR3: TGTGCCAGCAGCGTAGCTATGAACTATGGCTACACCTTC.

The gene calls are TRBV30 and TRBJ2-7; TRBD2 matches 10 bases. CDR1 is GTSNPN and CDR2 is SVGIG in the germline V gene (reference sequence). The CDR3 extends over 13 amino acids. The trim removed 2 bases at V and 6 bases at J, leaving 4 bases unmatched. The CDR3 nucleotides are TGTGCCTGGAGTCGGCTAGCGGGAGTCGAGCAGTACTTC. This sequence encodes CAWSRLAGVEQYF.

This clonotype was found many times. V and J are TRBV28 and TRBJ1-2; D might be TRBD1 (5 bases). The CDR3 runs to 12 residues. CDR1 and CDR2 from the germline V gene are MDHEN and SYDVKM. V shed 6 bases and J shed 9 bases, with 14 bases lying between them. This CDR3 is CASSRQSESYTF. Written as DNA, the CDR3 is TGTGCCAGCAGCCGACAGTCAGAAAGCTACACCTTC.

The genes are TRBV10-2 and TRBJ2-7; perhaps TRBD1 as D (6 bases). Germline V CDR1 and CDR2: WSHSY, SAAADI. This CDR3 is 14 amino acids long. V dropped 3 bases and J dropped 2 bases, with 11 bases sitting between them. CDR3 sequence: CASSDVDSPYEQYF. The CDR3, as DNA: TGCGCCAGCAGTGATGTGGACAGTCCCTACGAGCAGTACTTC.

This clonotype came up many times. For the CDR3, the DNA is TGCAGCGTGATCCCCCGGGACAGGGGAAATGAGCAGTACTTC. It codes for CSVIPRDRGNEQYF. This rearrangement joins TRBV29-1 to TRBJ2-7; 10 bases align to TRBD1. CDR3 length: 14 residues. The V gene end was trimmed by 6 bases and the J gene end by 7 bases; junction bases not matched to a gene: 12. Germline CDR1 reads SQVTM; CDR2 reads ANQGSEA.

This clonotype was seen many times. The chain combines TRBV27 with TRBJ1-5, with TRBD1 matching 10 bases. The CDR3 has 15 residues. The J segment lost 1 base and the V segment lost 5 bases, leaving 2 bases of the junction unmatched. CDR1 is MNHEY, CDR2 SMNVEV, per germline (reference sequence). The CDR3 is CASSPDRGSNQPQHF. CDR3 coding DNA: TGTGCCAGCAGTCCGGACAGGGGGAGCAATCAGCCCCAGCATTTT.

The chain couples TRBV6-2 or TRBV6-3 to TRBJ2-2, with D perhaps matching TRBD1 or TRBD2 (5 bases each). The V gene lost 2 bases and the J gene lost 5 bases, with 12 bases spanning the gap. The CDR3 sequence is 15 residues long. The germline V gene has CDR1 MNHEY and CDR2 SVGEGT. In DNA, the CDR3 is TGTGCCAGCAGTTACGGGGGAGAGAGAACCGGGGAGCTGTTTTTT. Translation gives CASSYGGERTGELFF.

The V gene is TRBV6-1, the J gene TRBJ1-1; unclear D gene. Deletions cut 2 bases from V and 3 bases from J, with 16 bases between. The CDR3 has 16 amino acids. Germline CDR1 is MNHNS and CDR2 is SASEGT. The CDR3 here is CASSEPSVGVDTEAFF. CDR3 coding DNA: TGTGCCAGCAGTGAACCTAGTGTCGGCGTGGACACTGAAGCTTTCTTT.

This clonotype was seen at least ten times. J is TRBJ2-5 and V is TRBV20-1; 7 bases line up with TRBD1. There are 12 residues in the CDR3. V shed 4 bases and J 3 bases; nucleotides not matched to a gene: 2. Germline CDR1 reads DFQATT; CDR2 reads SNEGSKA (reference sequence). Here the CDR3 DNA reads TGCAGTGCTACCGACAGGGAAGAGACCCAGTACTTC. Translated: CSATDREETQYF.